The next 2 T cell receptor beta chains were all read from a single sample in a study of beta chain features in type 1 diabetes. All of the isolated RNA was reverse transcribed, so expressed TCRB transcripts were sequenced. Data came from immunoSEQ multiplex PCR; TCRdb stores just in-frame clones and leaves some out. The sample lists 200,000 to 250,000 clones, 13% to 15% seen once, with approximately 0.024% in the top ten. Sequenced material: naive CD4+ T cells from blood. Receptor source: a woman aged 40 to 55 in good health.

This clone was seen a handful of times. The chain employs TRBV7-2 and TRBJ2-7, with D possibly being TRBD2 (5 bases). The CDR3 is 13 residues long. Germline loops: CDR1 SGHTA, CDR2 FQGNSA. Trimming removed 5 bases at V and 7 bases at J, with 15 bases between. This chain's CDR3 is CASSAQDGVEQYF. The CDR3 DNA follows: TGTGCCAGCAGCGCCCAGGACGGGGTGGAGCAGTACTTC. Together with reference TRBV7-2 and TRBJ2-7, the CDR3 gives the full variable domain: GAGVSQSPSNKVTEKGKDVELRCDPISGHTALYWYRQSLGQGLEFLIYFQGNSAPDKSGLPSDRFSAERTGGSVSTLTIQRTQQEDSAVYLCASSAQDGVEQYFGPGTRLTVT.

In the case of this clone: This same CDR3 is encoded by further DNA sequences in the sample. V usage is TRBV5-1 and J usage is TRBJ2-5; unclear D gene. Germline lookup yields CDR1 SGHRS and CDR2 YFSETQ. V dropped 0 bases and J dropped 1 base, with 4 bases sitting between them. The CDR3 consists of 13 residues. In DNA form, the CDR3 reads TGCGCCAGCAGCTTGGACAGCCAAGAGACCCAGTACTTC. This encodes CASSLDSQETQYF.